This entry features one T cell receptor (beta chain) sequence. Antigen specificity is unknown. Researchers ran the PCR with 60 Vbeta and 13 Jbeta primers. Profiling relied on immunoSEQ multiplex PCR, and the TCRdb table lists in-frame clones only, not all of them. Of hundreds of thousands of clones in the sample, 65% to 80% are singletons; the top ten hold 0.2% to 0.25%. This record belongs to a study of cytomegalovirus exposure and HLA in healthy donors. Regarding donors, all were healthy bone marrow donors. Regarding the study as a whole: Associated with cytomegalovirus, according to the listing, were some 180 TCR beta chains.

Germline trimming cut 7 bases from V and 5 bases from J; bases unmatched to any gene: 4. The CDR3 contains 12 residues. The V gene's germline CDR1 is SQVTM and CDR2 ANQGSEA. J is TRBJ2-1 and V is TRBV29-1, with 8 positions matching TRBD1. Sample: PBMCs. The clonotype originates from a girl aged 2 to 10 in good health and CMV-seronegative. CDR3 bases: TGCAGCGCGACAGGGGTGGACAATGAGCAGTTCTTC. Translation: CSATGVDNEQFF.